This T cell receptor (beta chain) emerged from a study of regulatory T cells in long-lasting Graves disease. V was clipped by 8 bases and J by 3 bases, with 16 bases between them. The CDR3 contains 15 residues. Germline loops: CDR1 MNHEY, CDR2 SVGEGT. Building the TCR beta libraries relied on iRepertoire HTBI primers, and CDR3 regions underwent Arm-PCR. MiXCR, applied by TCRdb to the multiplex PCR reads, yields one record per CDR3 protein. The sample has 530,000 or so distinct CDR3 sequences, roughly a sixth seen once. The study, taken as a whole, reports: Persistent Graves' cases showed lower TCR diversity than newly diagnosed cases.

This clonotype has just a few counts. Its antigen is still unknown. Time point indicated: newly diagnosed GD, antithyroid drugs for less than 3 months. RNA from PBMCs was the source of the TCR library. These data were also reused for a study on T cells in Graves' hyperthyroidism and ophthalmopathy. Turning to that study: First-round RT-PCR of the TCR CDR3 relied on the HTBI primer set. From stable hyperthyroidism, ophthalmopathy was separated by a 13 V-J model. Onset of ophthalmopathy came a median approximately 6.9 months after the model predicted it.

The receptor comes from a young man with Graves disease. This specimen consisted of peripheral blood mononuclear cells (PBMCs), obtained at new diagnosis, from a patient treated with antithyroid drugs. The chain carries TRBV6-2 or TRBV6-3 and TRBJ2-2; D is perhaps TRBD1 or TRBD2 (5 bases each). The CDR3 spells CASLIRDDYTGELFF. The CDR3 nucleotides read TGTGCCAGCCTTATCCGGGACGACTACACCGGGGAGCTGTTTTTT.